This T cell receptor (beta chain) was recovered during a study of vaccination effects on CD4 cells after COVID-19. Study-level background: Participants were given two doses of BNT162b2 or mRNA-1273 vaccine. Study-level findings and limits: Vaccine- and infection-induced clones showed marked clonal contraction late following vaccination.

Per the germline V gene, CDR1 is SGDLS and CDR2 is YYNGEE. V lost 3 bases and J 1 base, leaving 10 bases between the germline ends. This CDR3 has 15 residues. In this sample, this clone turned up a few times. Its antigen is as yet unknown. Expansion of antigen-specific CD4+ T cells with viral peptide pools was carried out by the ViraFEST assay before sequencing. Isolation of CD4+ T cells took place after about 10 days of culture. The healthy vaccine recipients, who had no prior SARS-CoV-2 infection, showed negative nucleocapsid antibodies. IL-2 at roughly 9.7 IU/ml and peptides at 9.5 to 10 ug/ml were added to cultured PBMC, around 2 million per well. TCRdb's table, derived via immunoSEQ multiplex PCR, lists solely in-frame clones and lacks some. This table holds more than 50,000 clones, roughly 81% found once.

The rearrangement uses TRBV9 and TRBJ2-2, with D possibly TRBD2 on 5 matching bases. This sequence originates from a human donor who received a COVID-19 vaccine. Specimen: CD4+ T cells from PBMCs cultured with HCoV-229E spike peptides, collected before COVID-19 vaccination. The CDR3 here is CASSATRLNTGELFF. The DNA for the CDR3 is TGTGCCAGCAGCGCAACTAGGCTGAACACCGGGGAGCTGTTTTTT.